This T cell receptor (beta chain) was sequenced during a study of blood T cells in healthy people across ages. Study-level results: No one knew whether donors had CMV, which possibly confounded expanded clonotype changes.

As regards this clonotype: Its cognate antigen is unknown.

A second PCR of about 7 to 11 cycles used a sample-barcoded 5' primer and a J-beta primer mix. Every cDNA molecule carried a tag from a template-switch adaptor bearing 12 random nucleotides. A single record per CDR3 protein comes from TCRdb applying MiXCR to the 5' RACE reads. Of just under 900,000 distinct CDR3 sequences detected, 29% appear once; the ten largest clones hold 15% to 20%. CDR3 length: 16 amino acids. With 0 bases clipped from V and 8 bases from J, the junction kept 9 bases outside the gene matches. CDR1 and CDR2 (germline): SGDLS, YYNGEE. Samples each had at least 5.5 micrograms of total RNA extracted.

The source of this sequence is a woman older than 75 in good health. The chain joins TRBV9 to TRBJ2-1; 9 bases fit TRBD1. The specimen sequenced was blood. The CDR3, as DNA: TGTGCCAGCAGCGTAGCTTTGGGACAGGGTAATCATGAGCAGTTCTTC. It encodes CASSVALGQGNHEQFF.